One and the same sample provided the 9 T cell receptor beta chains below, sequenced in a study of cytotoxic CD8 clonotypes in ibrutinib-treated CLL. Repertoires were generated with immunoSEQ multiplex PCR, while TCRdb's copy carries only in-frame clones and drops some. The table records about 160,000 clones, 84% of them present only once. Source: PBMCs, taken after 24 months of ibrutinib treatment. These receptor sequences come from a human donor with chronic lymphocytic leukemia.

The chain joins TRBV7-2 to TRBJ2-2; 13 bases agree with TRBD2. V was pared by 6 bases and J by 6 bases, with 7 bases of the junction left unmatched. CDR3 size: 16 residues. Germline-derived CDR1 and CDR2 are SGHTA and FQGNSA. CDR3 DNA sequence: TGTGCCAGCAGACGAACTAGCGGGGGGGCCTCCGGGGAGCTGTTTTTT. Translation gives CASRRTSGGASGELFF.

This clone showed up just a few times. The rearrangement uses TRBV10-3 and TRBJ1-6; D gene unclear. The V gene lost 10 bases and the J gene lost 5 bases, with 9 bases spanning the gap. Looked up from germline, CDR1 is ENHRY and CDR2 is SYGVKD. This CDR3 has 12 amino acids. The CDR3: CATGRNNSPLHF. For the CDR3, the DNA is TGTGCCACCGGACGGAATAATTCACCCCTCCACTTT.

The rearrangement uses TRBV7-2 and TRBJ1-1; D uncertain. Germline V gene lookup returns CDR1 SGHTA and CDR2 FQGNSA. Trimming removed 2 bases at V and 5 bases at J, with 9 bases between. CDR3 length: 13 amino acids. CDR3 loop: CASSLQRRTEAFF. The CDR3, as DNA: TGTGCCAGCAGCTTACAGCGAAGGACTGAAGCTTTCTTT.

The chain combines TRBV7-3 with TRBJ2-5; D not certain. The CDR3 runs 16 residues. V was shortened by 2 bases and J by 4 bases, with 17 bases between the two germline ends. Germline assignment: CDR1 SGHTA and CDR2 FQGTGA. The CDR3 nucleotides are TGTGCCAGCAGCTTACATCCGGGCCGGTGCCCAGAGACCCAGTACTTC. This gives the protein CASSLHPGRCPETQYF.

The V gene is TRBV27, the J gene TRBJ1-2, with D tentatively TRBD1 (5 bases). V was pared by 3 bases and J by 4 bases, with 9 bases between. The CDR3 sequence is 13 residues long. In germline, CDR1 is MNHEY, CDR2 SMNVEV (reference sequence). The CDR3 is CASSFGRAYGYTF. DNA for the CDR3: TGTGCCAGCAGTTTTGGCAGGGCCTATGGCTACACCTTC.

The gene calls are TRBV5-1 and TRBJ2-1; TRBD1 is a possible D gene (6 bases). From germline, CDR1 is SGHRS and CDR2 YFSETQ. The CDR3 is 14 amino acids. V was clipped by 2 bases and J by 7 bases, with 13 bases between them. The CDR3 is CASSFYPGENEQFF. The CDR3 DNA is TGCGCCAGCAGCTTTTATCCAGGGGAAAATGAGCAGTTCTTC.

The V gene is TRBV28, the J gene TRBJ1-3; D is ambiguous. From germline, CDR1 is MDHEN and CDR2 SYDVKM. V was trimmed by 4 bases and J by 1 base, leaving 14 bases between them. The CDR3 has 16 residues. This CDR3 is CASSSQTDGSGNTIYF. The CDR3 DNA reads as TGTGCCAGCAGTTCTCAAACCGACGGTTCTGGAAACACCATATATTTT.

This chain uses TRBV18 with TRBJ2-1, with 14 bases that match TRBD2. The CDR3 covers 16 residues. V lost 5 bases, J lost 8 bases, and 8 bases stayed unmatched. CDR1 is KGHSH, CDR2 LQKENI, per germline. CDR3 nucleotide sequence: TGTGCCAGCTCATTCGGGACTAGCGGGAGTCTCTATGAGCAGTTCTTC. Its translation is CASSFGTSGSLYEQFF. The full variable domain, rest sourced from reference TRBV18 and TRBJ2-1, is NAGVMQNPRHLVRRRGQEARLRCSPMKGHSHVYWYRQLPEEGLKFMVYLQKENIIDESGMPKERFSAEFPKEGPSILRIQQVVRGDSAAYFCASSFGTSGSLYEQFFGPGTRLTVL.

This clone was seen a handful of times. The rearrangement uses TRBV7-6 and TRBJ2-1; possible D gene TRBD2, 7 bases. CDR1 SGHVS and CDR2 FNYEAQ come from the germline V gene. CDR3 size: 13 residues. V was clipped by 4 bases and J by 7 bases, with 11 bases between them. The CDR3 bases are TGTGCCAGCAGCTGGGGGGGCCCTAATGAGCAGTTCTTC. This encodes CASSWGGPNEQFF. The variable domain in full, with the rest retrieved from reference TRBV7-6 and TRBJ2-1, is GAGVSQSPRYKVTKRGQDVALRCDPISGHVSLYWYRQALGQGPEFLTYFNYEAQQDKSGLPNDRFSAERPEGSISTLTIQRTEQRDSAMYRCASSWGGPNEQFFGPGTRLTVL.